A single sample gave rise to the 27 T cell receptor beta chains below, sequenced in a study of blood T cell repertoires in COVID-19. Assay: immunoSEQ multiplex PCR; the TCRdb copy retains only in-frame clones and omits some. The sample lists about 200,000 clones, around 90% occurring once. The source material was PBMCs or T cells enriched from blood (not recorded which). The source of these receptors is a young man who had recovered from COVID-19.

The chain uses TRBV7-9 and TRBJ1-5; TRBD1 aligns across 8 bases. Germline V gene lookup returns CDR1 SEHNR and CDR2 FQNEAQ (reference sequence). This CDR3 comprises 16 residues. Germline trimming cut 5 bases from V and 3 bases from J; bases unmatched to any gene: 9. The CDR3 bases are TGTGCCAGCAGCCCACCAGGGGGCGCCGACAATCAGCCCCAGCATTTT. It translates to CASSPPGGADNQPQHF.

This chain connects TRBV11-2 to TRBJ2-7; 11 bases are shared with TRBD2. Losses at the gene ends were 0 bases for V and 3 bases for J; bases not matched to a gene: 1. Germline V gene lookup returns CDR1 SGHAT and CDR2 FQNNGV. The CDR3 runs to 15 residues. This chain's CDR3 is CASSLELAGVYEQYF. CDR3 DNA: TGTGCCAGCAGCTTAGAACTAGCGGGGGTCTACGAGCAGTACTTC.

This chain links TRBV4-1 with TRBJ2-5; D remains unclear. CDR1 and CDR2 (germline): MGHRA, YSYEKL. The CDR3 extends over 18 amino acids. With 2 bases removed from V and 5 bases from J, the gap between germline ends came to 24 bases. CDR3 DNA sequence: TGCGCCAGCAGCCAAACCCTGGGCCTCGTCCCCCCACGGGAGACCCAGTACTTC. Translating it yields CASSQTLGLVPPRETQYF.

V gene TRBV24-1 combines with J gene TRBJ2-1; D remains unclear. Trimming left V 9 bases short and J 5 bases short, with 16 bases between. Looked up from germline, CDR1 is KGHDR and CDR2 is SFDVKD. The CDR3 is made up of 14 amino acids. As DNA, the CDR3 is TGTGCCACCTCCGCCAGACTGGCTAACAATGAGCAGTTCTTC. The encoded protein is CATSARLANNEQFF.

The chain carries TRBV7-2 and TRBJ1-2; D is ambiguous. V was shortened by 8 bases and J by 2 bases, with 15 bases between the two germline ends. CDR3 length equals 14 residues. In germline, CDR1 is SGHTA, CDR2 FQGNSA. The CDR3 here is CASGIPRKNYGYTF. CDR3 nucleotides: TGTGCCAGCGGAATCCCCAGGAAAAACTATGGCTACACCTTC.

This chain links TRBV27 with TRBJ1-2; no reliable D call. Trimming stripped 5 bases from V and 2 bases from J, with 12 bases between. This CDR3 has 14 amino acids. CDR1 is MNHEY, CDR2 SMNVEV, per germline (reference sequence). In DNA form, the CDR3 reads TGTGCCAGCAGTCCACTCGGGATGAACTATGGCTACACCTTC. It is translated as CASSPLGMNYGYTF.

The chain recombines TRBV10-3 with TRBJ1-2; perhaps TRBD1 as D (6 bases). Germline V CDR1 and CDR2: ENHRY, SYGVKD. CDR3 length: 16 residues. V was pared by 0 bases and J by 7 bases, with 18 bases between. The CDR3 nucleotides read TGTGCCATCAGTGAGTCAGGGGGAGAAACTTTCTTTGGCTACACCTTC. Amino acids: CAISESGGETFFGYTF.

CDR3 DNA sequence: TGTGCCAGTAGTCCTACACAGGGTAGTAACTATGGCTACACCTTC. Protein sequence: CASSPTQGSNYGYTF. The chain uses TRBV19 and TRBJ1-2; D is possibly TRBD1 (6 bases). Trimming cost V 5 bases and J 1 base, with 14 bases left between them. This CDR3 has 15 amino acids. The germline CDR1 and CDR2 sequences are LNHDA and SQIVND (reference sequence).

V usage is TRBV9 and J usage is TRBJ1-4, with D uncertain. V lost 0 bases, J lost 2 bases, and 8 bases lay in between. CDR1 is SGDLS and CDR2 is YYNGEE in the germline V gene. CDR3 length: 15 amino acids. The CDR3 region has the DNA TGTGCCAGCAGCGTAGGAGGGAGGACTAATGAAAAACTGTTTTTT. Translating it yields CASSVGGRTNEKLFF.

The chain's CDR3 is CASALGQSGNEQFF. CDR3 coding DNA: TGCGCCAGCGCTCTGGGACAGTCGGGGAATGAGCAGTTCTTC. The chain has TRBV10-1 and TRBJ2-1; 7 bases are a match to TRBD1. The CDR3 runs 14 residues. Per germline, CDR1 WNHNN and CDR2 SYGVQD (reference sequence). V dropped 8 bases and J dropped 7; count of bases not matched to a gene: 11.

The chain has TRBV6-5 and TRBJ2-1; a possible D gene is TRBD2 (5 bases). Germline CDR1 MNHEY, CDR2 SVGAGI. This CDR3 has 11 residues. Trimming shortened V by 7 bases and J by 8 bases, and 9 bases separated the two germline ends. The DNA of the CDR3 is TGTGCCAGCACGGCTAGCTATGAGCAGTTCTTC. Protein sequence: CASTASYEQFF.

The CDR3 DNA is TGTGCCAGCCTAGTTCTGAGGGGGCTCGGGATTGAAGCTTTCTTT. Its protein is CASLVLRGLGIEAFF. The J gene is TRBJ1-1, the V gene TRBV11-2; 7 nucleotides line up with TRBD1. Germline assignment: CDR1 SGHAT and CDR2 FQNNGV. V lost 8 bases to trimming and J lost 7 bases; unmatched junction nucleotides: 16. This CDR3 contains 15 residues.

This clone was seen a handful of times. CDR3 in DNA: TGTGCCAGCAGCCCCGGACAGGGAGGATTAATGGAGCAGTACTTC. This encodes CASSPGQGGLMEQYF. V is TRBV7-9 and J is TRBJ2-7, with 8 bases aligning to TRBD1. Per the germline V gene, CDR1 is SEHNR and CDR2 is FQNEAQ (reference sequence). The V segment lost 5 bases and the J segment 7 bases; nucleotides outside the gene matches: 13. CDR3 length equals 15 residues.

This clone occurred a few times. The chain links TRBV4-3 to TRBJ1-1; D not certain. Germline CDR1 and CDR2: LGHNA and YSLEER. This CDR3 spans 14 amino acids. The ends were cut back, 0 bases at V and 1 base at J, with 6 bases in the middle. The CDR3 DNA follows: TGCGCCAGCAGCCAAGAGGCGGGGAACACTGAAGCTTTCTTT. Protein product: CASSQEAGNTEAFF.

This chain connects TRBV6-6 to TRBJ1-6; D gene ambiguous. V shed 2 bases and J shed 0 bases, with 8 bases lying between them. The CDR3 length is 16 residues. Germline V gene data show CDR1 as MNHNY and CDR2 as SVGAGI (reference sequence). The CDR3 here is CASSYPPSSYNSPLHF. The DNA for the CDR3 is TGTGCCAGCAGTTACCCCCCCAGCTCCTATAATTCACCCCTCCACTTT.

This clone was found once. V gene TRBV28 combines with J gene TRBJ1-6, with unresolved D. Deletions cut 7 bases from V and 7 bases from J, with 14 bases between. This CDR3 comprises 14 residues. The germline V gene has CDR1 MDHEN and CDR2 SYDVKM. The CDR3 DNA follows: TGTGCCAGCACCATCCAGATCGGGAATTCACCCCTCCACTTT. It yields the protein CASTIQIGNSPLHF.

DNA of the CDR3: TGTGCCAGCAGCTTAGGCGGGAGCGGGAACGAGCAGTACTTC. This gives the protein CASSLGGSGNEQYF. J is TRBJ2-7 and V is TRBV7-9; 7 nucleotides align to TRBD2. The CDR3 contains 14 residues. Trimming cost V 1 base and J 5 bases; bases outside gene matches: 5. Germline values: CDR1 SEHNR, CDR2 FQNEAQ (reference sequence).

The chain uses TRBV5-1 and TRBJ2-7; maybe TRBD2 (6 bases). This CDR3 comprises 16 residues. Germline values: CDR1 SGHRS, CDR2 YFSETQ. The V end was cut by 4 bases, the J end by 2 bases, with 19 bases between. CDR3 region: CASSLGGTDGTYEQYF. DNA of the CDR3: TGCGCCAGCAGCCTCGGGGGAACCGACGGAACCTACGAGCAGTACTTC.

V gene TRBV27 combines with J gene TRBJ1-5, with TRBD1 identical over 7 bases. CDR1 MNHEY and CDR2 SMNVEV come from the germline V gene (reference sequence). The CDR3 has 15 residues. Trimming at V came to 5 bases and at J to 5 bases, leaving 9 bases not matched to a gene. CDR3 loop: CASSPRRDRDQPQHF. DNA for the CDR3: TGTGCCAGCAGTCCACGCCGGGACAGAGATCAGCCCCAGCATTTT.

The chain links TRBV7-2 to TRBJ2-7, with 14 bases that match TRBD2. Per the germline V gene, CDR1 is SGHTA and CDR2 is FQGNSA. V trimming: 3 bases; J trimming: 4 bases; junction bases outside the gene matches: 2. CDR3 size: 15 residues. In DNA form, the CDR3 reads TGTGCCAGCAGCTTTGGGACTAGCGGGAGTTACGAGCAGTACTTC. This sequence encodes CASSFGTSGSYEQYF. The full variable domain, completed using reference TRBV7-2 and TRBJ2-7, is GAGVSQSPSNKVTEKGKDVELRCDPISGHTALYWYRQSLGQGLEFLIYFQGNSAPDKSGLPSDRFSAERTGGSVSTLTIQRTQQEDSAVYLCASSFGTSGSYEQYFGPGTRLTVT.

The chain employs TRBV11-2 and TRBJ1-2; D is possibly TRBD1 (6 bases). The CDR3 is 16 residues long. From germline, CDR1 is SGHAT and CDR2 FQNNGV. With 0 bases removed from V and 5 bases from J, the gap between germline ends came to 16 bases. CDR3 in DNA: TGTGCCAGCAGCTTAGATTGGACAGCAAGAGAGTATGGCTACACCTTC. This sequence encodes CASSLDWTAREYGYTF.

The genes are TRBV25-1 and TRBJ2-1, with 11 bases matching TRBD1. CDR1 and CDR2 (germline): MGHDK, SYGVNS. This CDR3 has 12 residues. V trimming: 4 bases; J trimming: 14 bases; junction bases outside the gene matches: 4. The CDR3 reads CASSGGDRGKFF. CDR3 coding DNA: TGTGCCAGCAGTGGCGGGGACAGGGGGAAGTTCTTC.

This CDR3 reads CASSVASSGTRSYNEQFF. The CDR3 DNA follows: TGTGCCAGCAGCGTAGCGTCATCCGGGACTAGGAGTTACAATGAGCAGTTCTTC. The chain employs TRBV9 and TRBJ2-1; TRBD2 aligns across 8 bases. V was clipped by 0 bases and J by 4 bases; unmatched bases: 12. Germline CDR1 reads SGDLS; CDR2 reads YYNGEE. CDR3 length: 18 amino acids.

The chain has TRBV5-1 and TRBJ2-1, with 8 bases that match TRBD2. The CDR3 contains 19 residues. Trimming at V came to 3 bases and at J to 6 bases, leaving 20 bases not matched to a gene. The V gene's germline CDR1 is SGHRS and CDR2 YFSETQ. CDR3 nucleotides: TGCGCCAGCAGCTGGGGACTAGATGGAATGGGTACTAGAGGCAATGAGCAGTTCTTC. This codes for CASSWGLDGMGTRGNEQFF.

The V gene is TRBV24-1, the J gene TRBJ2-3; the D gene is possibly TRBD2 (6 bases). Germline V lookup: CDR1 KGHDR, CDR2 SFDVKD. The CDR3 extends over 12 amino acids. V lost 12 bases and J 3 bases, leaving 12 bases between the germline ends. The chain's CDR3 is CAANRGTDTQYF. The CDR3 nucleotides are TGTGCCGCAAATCGGGGGACAGATACGCAGTATTTT.

This clone has only a few counts. The V gene is TRBV6-7, the J gene TRBJ2-2; 9 nucleotides line up with TRBD1. TRBV6-7 carries the ORF label, with uncertain function. CDR3 size: 21 residues. Trimming at V came to 0 bases and at J to 4 bases, leaving 18 bases not matched to a gene. CDR3 sequence reads: CASSYSRGDRVFTPPTGELFF. The CDR3 DNA sequence: TGTGCCAGCAGTTACTCGAGAGGGGACAGGGTTTTTACCCCCCCCACCGGGGAGCTGTTTTTT.

The J gene is TRBJ1-1, the V gene TRBV5-4; D perhaps matches TRBD1 (6 bases). The CDR3 runs to 17 residues. The ends were cut back, 1 base at V and 0 bases at J, with 16 bases in the middle. CDR1 and CDR2 (germline): SGHNT, YYREEE (reference sequence). The CDR3 DNA reads TGTGCCAGCAGCTTGTGGCAGGGGAGGGTCATGAACACTGAAGCTTTCTTT. It translates to CASSLWQGRVMNTEAFF.